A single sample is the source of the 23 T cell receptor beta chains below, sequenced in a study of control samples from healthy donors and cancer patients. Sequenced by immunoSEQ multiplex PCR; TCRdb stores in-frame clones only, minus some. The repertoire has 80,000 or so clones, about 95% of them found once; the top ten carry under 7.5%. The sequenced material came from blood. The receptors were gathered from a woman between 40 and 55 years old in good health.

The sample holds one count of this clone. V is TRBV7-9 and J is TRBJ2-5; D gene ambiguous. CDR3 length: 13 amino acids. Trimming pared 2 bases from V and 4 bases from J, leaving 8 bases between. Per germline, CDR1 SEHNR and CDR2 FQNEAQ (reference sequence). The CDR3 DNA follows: TGTGCCAGCAGCTTAATGCAGCGAGAGACCCAGTACTTC. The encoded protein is CASSLMQRETQYF.

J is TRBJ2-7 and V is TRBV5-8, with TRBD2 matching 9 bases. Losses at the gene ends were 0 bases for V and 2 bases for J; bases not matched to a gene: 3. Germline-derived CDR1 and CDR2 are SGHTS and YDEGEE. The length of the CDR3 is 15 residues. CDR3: CASSLVLAGAYEQYF. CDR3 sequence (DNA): TGTGCCAGCAGCTTGGTCTTAGCGGGAGCCTACGAGCAGTACTTC.

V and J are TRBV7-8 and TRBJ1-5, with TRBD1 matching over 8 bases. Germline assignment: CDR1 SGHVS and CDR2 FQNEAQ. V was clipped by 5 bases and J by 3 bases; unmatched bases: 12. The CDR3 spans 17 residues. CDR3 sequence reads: CASSPSTGAFSNQPQHF. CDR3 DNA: TGTGCCAGCAGCCCCTCGACAGGGGCGTTTTCCAATCAGCCCCAGCATTTT.

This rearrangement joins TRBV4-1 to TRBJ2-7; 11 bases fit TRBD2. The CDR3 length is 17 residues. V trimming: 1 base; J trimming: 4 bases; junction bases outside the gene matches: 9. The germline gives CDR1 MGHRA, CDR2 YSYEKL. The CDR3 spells CASSQVVLAGAGYEQYF. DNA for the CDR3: TGCGCCAGCAGCCAAGTCGTACTAGCGGGAGCTGGGTACGAGCAGTACTTC.

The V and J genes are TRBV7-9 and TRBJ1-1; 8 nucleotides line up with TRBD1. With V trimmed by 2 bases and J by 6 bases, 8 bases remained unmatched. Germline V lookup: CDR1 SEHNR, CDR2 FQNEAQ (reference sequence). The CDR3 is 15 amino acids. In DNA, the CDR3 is TGTGCCAGCAGCTTAAGGACAGGGCCCAGGTCTGAAGCTTTCTTT. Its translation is CASSLRTGPRSEAFF.

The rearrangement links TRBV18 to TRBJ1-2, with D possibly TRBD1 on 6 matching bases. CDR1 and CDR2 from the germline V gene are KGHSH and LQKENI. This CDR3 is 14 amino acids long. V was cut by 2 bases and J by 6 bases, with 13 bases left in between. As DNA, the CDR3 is TGTGCCAGCTCACCATCATCAGGACAGAATGGCTACACCTTC. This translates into CASSPSSGQNGYTF.

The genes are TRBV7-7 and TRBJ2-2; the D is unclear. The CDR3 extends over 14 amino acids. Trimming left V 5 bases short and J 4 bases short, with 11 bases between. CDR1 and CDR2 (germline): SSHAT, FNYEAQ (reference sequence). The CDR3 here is CASSPSRATGELFF. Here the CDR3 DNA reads TGTGCCAGCAGCCCCAGTAGGGCCACCGGGGAGCTGTTTTTT. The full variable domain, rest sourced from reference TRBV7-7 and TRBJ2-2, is GAGVSQSPRYKVTKRGQDVTLRCDPISSHATLYWYQQALGQGPEFLTYFNYEAQPDKSGLPSDRFSAERPEGSISTLTIQRTEQRDSAMYRCASSPSRATGELFFGEGSRLTVL.

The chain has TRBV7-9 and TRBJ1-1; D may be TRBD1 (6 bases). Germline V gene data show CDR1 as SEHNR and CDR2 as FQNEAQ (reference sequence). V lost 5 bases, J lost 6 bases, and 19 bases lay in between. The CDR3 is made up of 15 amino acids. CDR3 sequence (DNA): TGTGCCAGCAGCCCCATGGACAGCCTAGGGGCTGAAGCTTTCTTT. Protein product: CASSPMDSLGAEAFF.

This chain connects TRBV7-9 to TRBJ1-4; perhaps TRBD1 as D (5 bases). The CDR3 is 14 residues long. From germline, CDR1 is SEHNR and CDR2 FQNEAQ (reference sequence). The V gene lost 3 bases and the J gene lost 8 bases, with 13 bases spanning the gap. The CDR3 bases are TGTGCCAGCAGCTTCTGGGGGAATGACGAAAAACTGTTTTTT. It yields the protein CASSFWGNDEKLFF. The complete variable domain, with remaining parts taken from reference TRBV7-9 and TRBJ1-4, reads DTGVSQNPRHKITKRGQNVTFRCDPISEHNRLYWYRQTLGQGPEFLTYFQNEAQLEKSRLLSDRFSAERPKGSFSTLEIQRTEQGDSAMYLCASSFWGNDEKLFFGSGTQLSVL.

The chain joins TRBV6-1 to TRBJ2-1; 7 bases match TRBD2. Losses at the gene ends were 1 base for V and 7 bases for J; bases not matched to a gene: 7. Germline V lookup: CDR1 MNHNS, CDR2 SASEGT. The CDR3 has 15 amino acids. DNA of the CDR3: TGTGCCAGCAGTGAAGAAGGGGAGGGGTTTAATGAGCAGTTCTTC. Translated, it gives CASSEEGEGFNEQFF.

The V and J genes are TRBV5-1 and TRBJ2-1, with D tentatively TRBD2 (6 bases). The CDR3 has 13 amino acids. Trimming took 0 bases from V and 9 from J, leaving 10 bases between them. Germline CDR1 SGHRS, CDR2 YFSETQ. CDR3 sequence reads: CASSLEGEAEQFF. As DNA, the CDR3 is TGCGCCAGCAGCTTGGAAGGGGAGGCTGAGCAGTTCTTC. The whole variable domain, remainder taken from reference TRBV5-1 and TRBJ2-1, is KAGVTQTPRYLIKTRGQQVTLSCSPISGHRSVSWYQQTPGQGLQFLFEYFSETQRNKGNFPGRFSGRQFSNSRSEMNVSTLELGDSALYLCASSLEGEAEQFFGPGTRLTVL.

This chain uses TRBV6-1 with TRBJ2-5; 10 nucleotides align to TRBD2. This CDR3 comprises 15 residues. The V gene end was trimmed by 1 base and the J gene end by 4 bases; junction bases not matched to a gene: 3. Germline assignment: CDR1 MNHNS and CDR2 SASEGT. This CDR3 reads CASSEGRLAGETQYF. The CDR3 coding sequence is TGTGCCAGCAGTGAAGGGAGACTAGCGGGAGAGACCCAGTACTTC.

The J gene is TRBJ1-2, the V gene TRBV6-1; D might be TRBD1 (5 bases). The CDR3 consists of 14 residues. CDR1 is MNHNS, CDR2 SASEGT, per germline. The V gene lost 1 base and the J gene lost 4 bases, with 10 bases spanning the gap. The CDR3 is CASSEEGSSYGYTF. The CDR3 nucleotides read TGTGCCAGCAGTGAAGAGGGGAGTAGCTATGGCTACACCTTC.

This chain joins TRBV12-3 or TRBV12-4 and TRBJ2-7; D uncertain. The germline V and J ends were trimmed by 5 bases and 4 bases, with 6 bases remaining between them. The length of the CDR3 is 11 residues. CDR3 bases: TGTGCCAGCAGTCGCCTTTACGAGCAGTACTTC. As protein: CASSRLYEQYF.

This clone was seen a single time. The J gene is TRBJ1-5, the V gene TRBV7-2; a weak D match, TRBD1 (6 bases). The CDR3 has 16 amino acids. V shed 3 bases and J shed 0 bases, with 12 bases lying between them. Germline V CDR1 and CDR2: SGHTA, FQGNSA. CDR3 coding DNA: TGTGCCAGCAGCTTTGGAATGGGGGCTAGCAATCAGCCCCAGCATTTT. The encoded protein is CASSFGMGASNQPQHF.

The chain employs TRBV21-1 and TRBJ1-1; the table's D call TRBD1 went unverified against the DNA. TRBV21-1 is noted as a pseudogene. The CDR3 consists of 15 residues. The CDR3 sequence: CASSKGQGARTEAFF. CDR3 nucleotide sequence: TGTGCCAGCAGCAAGGGACAGGGGGCGAGGACTGAAGCTTTCTTT.

The CDR3 DNA sequence: TGTGCCAGCAGGGGGGAGACAGGCAAAAACATTCAGTACTTC. This sequence encodes CASRGETGKNIQYF. The chain uses TRBV7-9 and TRBJ2-4; D may be TRBD1 (6 bases). CDR1 and CDR2 from the germline V gene are SEHNR and FQNEAQ (reference sequence). This CDR3 is built from 14 residues. Trimming removed 6 bases from V and 3 bases from J, with 12 bases in between.

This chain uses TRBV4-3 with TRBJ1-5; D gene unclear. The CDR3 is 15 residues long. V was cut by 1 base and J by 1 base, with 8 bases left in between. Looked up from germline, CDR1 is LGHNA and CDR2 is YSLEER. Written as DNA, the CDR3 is TGCGCCAGCAGCCAAGGAGCAGTGAGCAATCAGCCCCAGCATTTT. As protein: CASSQGAVSNQPQHF.

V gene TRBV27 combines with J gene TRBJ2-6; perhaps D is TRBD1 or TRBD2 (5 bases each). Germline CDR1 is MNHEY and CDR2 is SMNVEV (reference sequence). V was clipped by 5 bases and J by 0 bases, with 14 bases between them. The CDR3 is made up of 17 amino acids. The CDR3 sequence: CASSRDGYHSGANVLTF. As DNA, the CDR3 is TGTGCCAGCAGTCGGGACGGCTATCACTCTGGGGCCAACGTCCTGACTTTC.

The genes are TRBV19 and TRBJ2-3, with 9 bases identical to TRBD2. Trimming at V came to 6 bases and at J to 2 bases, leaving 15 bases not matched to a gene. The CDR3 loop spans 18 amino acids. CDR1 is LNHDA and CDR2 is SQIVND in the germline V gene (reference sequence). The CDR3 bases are TGTGCCAGTAGGCCCCTTACGCTAGCGGGGTCTCACACAGATACGCAGTATTTT. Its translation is CASRPLTLAGSHTDTQYF.

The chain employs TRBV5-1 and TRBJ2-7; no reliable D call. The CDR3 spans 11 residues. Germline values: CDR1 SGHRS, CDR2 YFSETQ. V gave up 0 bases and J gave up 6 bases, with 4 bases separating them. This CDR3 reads CASSLEAEQYF. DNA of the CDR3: TGCGCCAGCAGCTTGGAAGCCGAGCAGTACTTC.

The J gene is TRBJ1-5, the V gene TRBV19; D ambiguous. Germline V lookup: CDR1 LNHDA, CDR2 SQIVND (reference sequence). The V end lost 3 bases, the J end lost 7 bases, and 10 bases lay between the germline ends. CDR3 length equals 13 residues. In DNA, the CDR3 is TGTGCCAGTAGTATTCTTTTGGGGCAGCCCCAGCATTTT. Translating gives CASSILLGQPQHF.

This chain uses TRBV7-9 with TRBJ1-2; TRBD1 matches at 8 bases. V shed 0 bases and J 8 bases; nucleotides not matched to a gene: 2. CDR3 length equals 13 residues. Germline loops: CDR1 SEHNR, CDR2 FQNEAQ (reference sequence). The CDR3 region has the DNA TGTGCCAGCAGCTTAGCTGACAGGGGCGGCTACACCTTC. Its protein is CASSLADRGGYTF.